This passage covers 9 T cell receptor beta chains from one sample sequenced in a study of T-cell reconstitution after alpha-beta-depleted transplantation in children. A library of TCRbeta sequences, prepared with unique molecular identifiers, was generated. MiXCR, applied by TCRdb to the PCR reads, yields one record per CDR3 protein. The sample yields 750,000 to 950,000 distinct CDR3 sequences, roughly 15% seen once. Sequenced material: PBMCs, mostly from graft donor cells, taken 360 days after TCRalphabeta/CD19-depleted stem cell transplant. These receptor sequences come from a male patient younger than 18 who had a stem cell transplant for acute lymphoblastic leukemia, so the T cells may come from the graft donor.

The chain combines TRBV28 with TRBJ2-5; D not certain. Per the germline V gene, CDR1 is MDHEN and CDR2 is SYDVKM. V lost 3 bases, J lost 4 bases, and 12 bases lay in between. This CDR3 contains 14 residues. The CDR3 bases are TGTGCCAGCAGTTTGGCCCAAGTTGGAGAGACCCAGTACTTC. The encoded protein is CASSLAQVGETQYF.

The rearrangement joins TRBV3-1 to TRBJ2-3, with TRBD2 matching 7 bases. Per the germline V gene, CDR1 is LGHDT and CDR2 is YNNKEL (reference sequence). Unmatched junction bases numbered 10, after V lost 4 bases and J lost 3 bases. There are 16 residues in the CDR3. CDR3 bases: TGTGCCAGCAGCCCCCGGGAGGCGGCTGGAACAGATACGCAGTATTTT. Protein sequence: CASSPREAAGTDTQYF.

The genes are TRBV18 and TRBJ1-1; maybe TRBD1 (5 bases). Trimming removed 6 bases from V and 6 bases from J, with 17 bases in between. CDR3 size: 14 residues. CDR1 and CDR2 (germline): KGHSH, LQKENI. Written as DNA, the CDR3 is TGTGCCAGCTCTCCCCCTTATAGAGGGGCTGAAGCTTTCTTT. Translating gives CASSPPYRGAEAFF.

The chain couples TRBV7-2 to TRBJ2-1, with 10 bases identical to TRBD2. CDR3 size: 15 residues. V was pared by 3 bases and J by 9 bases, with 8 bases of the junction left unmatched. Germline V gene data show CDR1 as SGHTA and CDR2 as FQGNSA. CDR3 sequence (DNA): TGTGCCAGCAGCTTGGGACTAGCGATGTCTGGTGAGCAGTTCTTC. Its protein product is CASSLGLAMSGEQFF.

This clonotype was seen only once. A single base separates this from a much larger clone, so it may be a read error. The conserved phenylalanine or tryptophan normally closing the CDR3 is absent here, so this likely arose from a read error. The CDR3 DNA is TGTGCCAGCAGCCAGCCCAATGCAGAGGAGACCCAGTACTCC. The encoded protein is CASSQPNAEETQYS. This chain connects TRBV4-2 to TRBJ2-5; D ambiguous. Germline V lookup: CDR1 LGHNA, CDR2 YNFKEQ. The CDR3 is made up of 14 amino acids. V lost 3 bases and J lost 5, with 13 bases in between.

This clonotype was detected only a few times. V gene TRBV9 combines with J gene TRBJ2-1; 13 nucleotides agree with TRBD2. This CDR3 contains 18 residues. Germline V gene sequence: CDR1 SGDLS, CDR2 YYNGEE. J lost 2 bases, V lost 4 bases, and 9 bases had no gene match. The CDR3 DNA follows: TGTGCCAGCAGCCCTAGACTAGCGGGAGGATTCCCCTACAATGAGCAGTTCTTC. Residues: CASSPRLAGGFPYNEQFF. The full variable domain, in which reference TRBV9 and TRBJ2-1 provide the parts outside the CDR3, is DSGVTQTPKHLITATGQRVTLRCSPRSGDLSVYWYQQSLDQGLQFLIQYYNGEERAKGNILERFSAQQFPDLHSELNLSSLELGDSALYFCASSPRLAGGFPYNEQFFGPGTRLTVL.

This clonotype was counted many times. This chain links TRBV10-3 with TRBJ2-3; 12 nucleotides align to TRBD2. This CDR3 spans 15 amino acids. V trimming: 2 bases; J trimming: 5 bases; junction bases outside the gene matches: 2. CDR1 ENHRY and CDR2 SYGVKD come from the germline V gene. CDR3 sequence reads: CAISETSGRRDTQYF. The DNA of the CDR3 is TGTGCCATCAGTGAGACTAGCGGGAGGAGAGATACGCAGTATTTT.

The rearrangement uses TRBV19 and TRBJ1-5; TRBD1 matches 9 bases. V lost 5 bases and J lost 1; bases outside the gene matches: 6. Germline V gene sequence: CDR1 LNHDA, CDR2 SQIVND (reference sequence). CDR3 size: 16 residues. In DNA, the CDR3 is TGTGCCAGTAGTGCACAGGGGGCCTGGAGCAATCAGCCCCAGCATTTT. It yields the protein CASSAQGAWSNQPQHF.

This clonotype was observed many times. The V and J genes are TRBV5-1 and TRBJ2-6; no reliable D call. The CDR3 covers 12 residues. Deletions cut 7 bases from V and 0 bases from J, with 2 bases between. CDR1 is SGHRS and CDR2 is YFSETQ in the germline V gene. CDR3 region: CASLSGANVLTF. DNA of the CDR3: TGCGCCAGCCTCTCTGGGGCCAACGTCCTGACTTTC. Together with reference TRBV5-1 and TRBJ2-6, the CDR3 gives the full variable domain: KAGVTQTPRYLIKTRGQQVTLSCSPISGHRSVSWYQQTPGQGLQFLFEYFSETQRNKGNFPGRFSGRQFSNSRSEMNVSTLELGDSALYLCASLSGANVLTFGAGSRLTVL.